These 27 T cell receptor beta chains originate from one sample sequenced in a study of cytomegalovirus exposure and HLA in healthy donors (dated by TCRdb to 2015 to 2018). Library prep was done by the immunoSEQ multiplex PCR assay. For the multiplex PCR, a mixture combining 60 forward primers for TCR Vbeta segments and 13 reverse primers for TCR Jbeta segments was used. TCRdb stores this immuneACCESS table with in-frame sequences only. Part of the clones is absent; in the studies checked, under half of the shortfall reflects unresolved V genes, and no reason is known for the rest. The sample yields around 160,000 clones; approximately 62% were counted once. The ten largest clones add up to roughly 1.4% of the sample. The sample comprised PBMCs. Receptor source: a man aged 50-60 years in good health and CMV-seronegative.

The chain links TRBV9 to TRBJ2-5; possibly TRBD1 for D (5 bases). Germline values: CDR1 SGDLS, CDR2 YYNGEE. Trimming cost V 3 bases and J 3 bases, with 12 bases left between them. The CDR3 spans 14 residues. The CDR3 region is CASSALRGEETQYF. CDR3 nucleotides: TGTGCCAGCAGCGCTCTAAGGGGTGAAGAGACCCAGTACTTC. Full variable domain (rest looked up from reference TRBV9 and TRBJ2-5): DSGVTQTPKHLITATGQRVTLRCSPRSGDLSVYWYQQSLDQGLQFLIQYYNGEERAKGNILERFSAQQFPDLHSELNLSSLELGDSALYFCASSALRGEETQYFGPGTRLLVL.

This rearrangement joins TRBV6-6 to TRBJ1-2, with 9 bases aligning to TRBD1. Germline V lookup: CDR1 MNHNY, CDR2 SVGAGI (reference sequence). This CDR3 comprises 14 residues. V trimming: 7 bases; J trimming: 8 bases; junction bases outside the gene matches: 11. The CDR3 is CASIADRGNGGYTF. In nucleotides, the CDR3 is TGTGCCAGCATCGCCGACAGGGGGAACGGAGGCTACACCTTC.

Concerning this clone: An end of the junction does not agree with germline; a read error may underlie this. The rearrangement links TRBV18 to TRBJ2-1; TRBD2 aligns across 8 bases. The CDR3 runs to 15 residues. Germline CDR1 KGHSH, CDR2 LQKENI. The CDR3, as DNA: TGTGCCAGCTCACCCGGGACTAGACAATACAAGGAGCAGTTCTTC. Translating gives CASSPGTRQYKEQFF.

Note on this clone: The junction differs from germline at one of its ends, possibly a read error. The rearrangement joins TRBV5-1 to TRBJ2-7; 9 bases line up with TRBD1. The germline gives CDR1 SGHRS, CDR2 YFSETQ. The CDR3 has 14 amino acids. CDR3 sequence (DNA): TGCACCAGCAGCTTTGGACAGGGGCTTCGAGAGCAGTACTTC. Translated, it gives CTSSFGQGLREQYF. Full variable domain (missing parts from reference TRBV5-1 and TRBJ2-7): KAGVTQTPRYLIKTRGQQVTLSCSPISGHRSVSWYQQTPGQGLQFLFEYFSETQRNKGNFPGRFSGRQFSNSRSEMNVSTLELGDSALYLCTSSFGQGLREQYFGPGTRLTVT.

The chain employs TRBV2 and TRBJ1-3; TRBD1 agrees at 8 bases. Germline values: CDR1 SNHLY, CDR2 FYNNEI. The CDR3 sequence is 17 residues long. The V gene end was trimmed by 4 bases and the J gene end by 4 bases; junction bases not matched to a gene: 12. In DNA, the CDR3 is TGTGCCAGCAGTGTTGACCCCGACAGGGGTAGCGGAAACACCATATATTTT. This translates into CASSVDPDRGSGNTIYF.

The table lists this clone with a few counts. J is TRBJ1-2 and V is TRBV6-1, with 10 bases lining up with TRBD1. CDR3 length equals 14 residues. V dropped 4 bases and J dropped 4; count of bases not matched to a gene: 3. CDR1 MNHNS and CDR2 SASEGT come from the germline V gene. The CDR3 here is CASSGQGAAYGYTF. Written as DNA, the CDR3 is TGTGCCAGCAGTGGACAGGGGGCGGCCTATGGCTACACCTTC.

This chain uses TRBV6-5 with TRBJ2-7, with 8 bases that match TRBD1. The CDR3 spans 15 residues. V shed 6 bases, J shed 3 bases, and the junction held 10 bases outside the gene matches. CDR1 and CDR2 from the germline V gene are MNHEY and SVGAGI. The chain's CDR3 is CASRDFRDRSYEQYF. The CDR3 nucleotides are TGTGCCAGCAGGGACTTTCGGGACAGGAGCTACGAGCAGTACTTC.

V usage is TRBV19 and J usage is TRBJ2-2; 8 bases are a match to TRBD1. Germline values: CDR1 LNHDA, CDR2 SQIVND (reference sequence). The CDR3 has 14 amino acids. The J segment lost 0 bases and the V segment lost 9 bases, leaving 3 bases of the junction unmatched. The CDR3 sequence: CASRDRPNTGELFF. CDR3 nucleotides: TGTGCCAGCCGGGACAGGCCGAACACCGGGGAGCTGTTTTTT.

The chain employs TRBV4-2 and TRBJ2-2; 10 nucleotides match TRBD1. The CDR3 sequence is 17 residues long. The V gene's germline CDR1 is LGHNA and CDR2 YNFKEQ. V gave up 2 bases and J gave up 3 bases; unmatched junction bases: 6. The CDR3 sequence is CASSQYYGTGDTGELFF. The CDR3 DNA is TGTGCCAGCAGCCAATATTACGGGACAGGGGACACCGGGGAGCTGTTTTTT.

The chain has TRBV4-2 and TRBJ2-5; maybe TRBD1 (5 bases). The DNA end lines up better with TRBJ2-7; the J call may be wrong. Germline loops: CDR1 LGHNA, CDR2 YNFKEQ. This CDR3 is 15 amino acids long. CDR3 nucleotides: TGTGCCAGCAGCCAATCGGAGCAGGGCTTCTACGAGCAGTACTTC. Protein sequence: CASSQSEQGFYEQYF.

In nucleotides, the CDR3 is TGTGCCAGCAAAACCCCAGGGGGCGGTGAAAAACTGTTTTTT. The encoded protein is CASKTPGGGEKLFF. The chain is built from TRBV28 and TRBJ1-4, with 8 bases that match TRBD1. The V gene end was trimmed by 7 bases and the J gene end by 7 bases; junction bases not matched to a gene: 8. CDR3 length: 14 amino acids. From germline, CDR1 is MDHEN and CDR2 SYDVKM.

As DNA, the CDR3 is TGTGCCAGCAGTACGGAGACAGGGACTGGAAACACCATATATTTT. Protein sequence: CASSTETGTGNTIYF. This chain joins TRBV6-5 and TRBJ1-3; 7 bases are shared with TRBD1. CDR3 length: 15 amino acids. The V gene's germline CDR1 is MNHEY and CDR2 SVGAGI. Trimming took 5 bases from V and 2 from J; bases not matched to a gene: 6.

This clone has a handful of counts. The chain carries TRBV28 and TRBJ2-7; perhaps TRBD1 as D (6 bases). Germline-derived CDR1 and CDR2 are MDHEN and SYDVKM. The CDR3 is made up of 15 amino acids. Trimming left V 5 bases short and J 0 bases short, with 14 bases between. CDR3 in DNA: TGTGCCAGCAGTGGGGACATGCCGAGCTCCTACGAGCAGTACTTC. The encoded protein is CASSGDMPSSYEQYF.

The J gene is TRBJ1-1, the V gene TRBV20-1; 8 nucleotides line up with TRBD1. V dropped 5 bases and J dropped 6; count of bases not matched to a gene: 2. The CDR3 covers 11 residues. CDR1 DFQATT and CDR2 SNEGSKA come from the germline V gene (reference sequence). In DNA, the CDR3 is TGCAGTGCTGGGACAGGCGCTGAAGCTTTCTTT. Translating it yields CSAGTGAEAFF.

CDR3 sequence: CASSVGQGRSGELFF. The CDR3, as DNA: TGTGCCAGCAGCGTGGGACAGGGAAGGTCCGGGGAGCTGTTTTTT. The gene calls are TRBV5-4 and TRBJ2-2, with TRBD1 matching over 9 bases. Losses at the gene ends were 4 bases for V and 6 bases for J; bases not matched to a gene: 7. Germline assignment: CDR1 SGHNT and CDR2 YYREEE (reference sequence). The CDR3 consists of 15 residues.

The CDR3 loop reads CASSFPRVGGGPTGYGYTF. The CDR3, as DNA: TGTGCCAGCAGTTTCCCAAGGGTCGGGGGAGGACCCACTGGCTATGGCTACACCTTC. This chain connects TRBV28 to TRBJ1-2, with D maybe TRBD1 (5 bases). The CDR3 runs 19 residues. Trimming removed 3 bases at V and 4 bases at J, with 27 bases between. Germline loops: CDR1 MDHEN, CDR2 SYDVKM.

The chain joins TRBV11-3 to TRBJ2-1, with 10 bases identical to TRBD2. The CDR3 contains 17 residues. V lost 1 base, J lost 3 bases, and 6 bases stayed unmatched. The germline V gene encodes CDR1 SGHNT and CDR2 YENEEA. CDR3 DNA sequence: TGTGCCAGCAGCTTAGGGTCTCTAGCGGGGGTCTACAATGAGCAGTTCTTC. This encodes CASSLGSLAGVYNEQFF.

V usage is TRBV7-8 and J usage is TRBJ2-5; 9 bases fit TRBD2. Germline V gene sequence: CDR1 SGHVS, CDR2 FQNEAQ. V lost 3 bases and J lost 4; bases outside the gene matches: 12. This CDR3 is built from 17 residues. CDR3 DNA: TGTGCCAGCAGCTTCGGGGGGGTAGCGGGGGCGACAGAGACCCAGTACTTC. Translation gives CASSFGGVAGATETQYF.

The chain links TRBV5-4 to TRBJ1-1; 9 bases agree with TRBD1. Germline lookup yields CDR1 SGHNT and CDR2 YYREEE (reference sequence). V shed 4 bases and J 0 bases; nucleotides not matched to a gene: 7. The CDR3 runs to 16 residues. CDR3 sequence: CASSPDRGSLNTEAFF. CDR3 coding DNA: TGTGCCAGCAGCCCGGACAGGGGCTCCTTGAACACTGAAGCTTTCTTT.

V usage is TRBV6-5 and J usage is TRBJ1-2; no reliable D call. The CDR3 sequence is 13 residues long. The V gene lost 4 bases and the J gene lost 3 bases, with 9 bases spanning the gap. The germline gives CDR1 MNHEY, CDR2 SVGAGI. The CDR3 protein is CASSFKLYYGYTF. CDR3 in DNA: TGTGCCAGCAGTTTCAAGCTGTACTATGGCTACACCTTC.

The CDR3, as DNA: TGTGCCAGCTCACCTCCGACCGCGGGGTATGGCTACACCTTC. Its protein is CASSPPTAGYGYTF. V and J are TRBV18 and TRBJ1-2; the D is unclear. This CDR3 has 14 residues. The germline V gene encodes CDR1 KGHSH and CDR2 LQKENI. Trimming cost V 3 bases and J 5 bases, with 13 bases left between them.

This chain uses TRBV20-1 with TRBJ2-7; the D gene is possibly TRBD1 (5 bases). The CDR3 is 11 amino acids. Trimming cost V 3 bases and J 5 bases, with 8 bases left between them. The V gene's germline CDR1 is DFQATT and CDR2 SNEGSKA (reference sequence). The CDR3 DNA sequence: TGCAGTGCTAGGAGACAGAACGAGCAGTACTTC. It translates to CSARRQNEQYF.

This clone was detected only once. The chain uses TRBV28 and TRBJ2-2, with TRBD2 identical over 8 bases. Germline loops: CDR1 MDHEN, CDR2 SYDVKM. With 6 bases clipped from V and 2 bases from J, the junction kept 14 bases outside the gene matches. The CDR3 runs 18 residues. CDR3 nucleotide sequence: TGTGCCAGCAGAGGAGGAATCGGCGGGGGGATAAACACCGGGGAGCTGTTTTTT. This codes for CASRGGIGGGINTGELFF.

The rearrangement uses TRBV6-6 and TRBJ2-7; weak D call: TRBD1 (6 bases). Trimming took 7 bases from V and 5 from J, leaving 15 bases between them. The CDR3 is 13 residues long. Germline CDR1 is MNHNY and CDR2 is SVGAGI (reference sequence). In nucleotides, the CDR3 is TGTGCCAGCACCTTTACAGGGATCCACGAGCAGTACTTC. It is translated as CASTFTGIHEQYF.

V usage is TRBV5-1 and J usage is TRBJ1-6; D remains ambiguous. From germline, CDR1 is SGHRS and CDR2 YFSETQ. CDR3 length equals 17 residues. V was pared by 1 base and J by 4 bases, with 15 bases between. DNA for the CDR3: TGCGCCAGCAGCTTGATCCGGGGAGAGGGATATAATTCACCCCTCCACTTT. Protein product: CASSLIRGEGYNSPLHF. The entire variable domain, with the rest obtained from reference TRBV5-1 and TRBJ1-6, is as follows: KAGVTQTPRYLIKTRGQQVTLSCSPISGHRSVSWYQQTPGQGLQFLFEYFSETQRNKGNFPGRFSGRQFSNSRSEMNVSTLELGDSALYLCASSLIRGEGYNSPLHFGNGTRLTVT.

In its sample, this clone was seen a few times. This chain links TRBV9 with TRBJ2-3, with TRBD1 matching over 7 bases. In germline, CDR1 is SGDLS, CDR2 YYNGEE. With V trimmed by 0 bases and J by 1 base, 5 bases remained unmatched. The CDR3 totals 16 residues. CDR3: CASSVDEGARTDTQYF. DNA for the CDR3: TGTGCCAGCAGCGTAGATGAGGGGGCTCGCACAGATACGCAGTATTTT.

CDR3 DNA: TGCGCCAGCAGCCCCGGGACTAGCGGGGGGGGAACAGATACGCAGTATTTT. Its translation: CASSPGTSGGGTDTQYF. The chain combines TRBV5-1 with TRBJ2-3, with 16 bases that match TRBD2. Germline lookup yields CDR1 SGHRS and CDR2 YFSETQ. The CDR3 totals 17 residues. V shed 4 bases and J 3 bases; nucleotides not matched to a gene: 5.